Listed here are 5 T cell receptor beta chains from one sample, sequenced in a study of blood T cell repertoires in COVID-19. Sequenced by immunoSEQ multiplex PCR; TCRdb stores in-frame clones only, minus some. The sample records around 55,000 clones, just under 90% being singletons. Sequencing was performed on peripheral blood. These receptor sequences come from a man aged 55 to 70 with acute or convalescent COVID-19.

V is TRBV28 and J is TRBJ2-1; no definite D call. The CDR3 spans 13 residues. Trimming shortened V by 10 bases and J by 4 bases, and 14 bases separated the two germline ends. The germline V gene has CDR1 MDHEN and CDR2 SYDVKM. The DNA of the CDR3 is TGTGCCATCTTTCATCGGAGATACAATGAGCAGTTCTTC. As protein: CAIFHRRYNEQFF.

V and J are TRBV9 and TRBJ2-7, with a tentative D call TRBD1 (5 bases). The V gene's germline CDR1 is SGDLS and CDR2 YYNGEE. The CDR3 contains 14 residues. V lost 4 bases, J lost 2 bases, and 13 bases lay in between. CDR3: CASSSTGFPYEQYF. The CDR3 nucleotides read TGTGCCAGCAGCTCAACAGGTTTTCCCTACGAGCAGTACTTC.

The chain uses TRBV7-9 and TRBJ2-2; TRBD1 aligns across 7 bases. The junction had 8 bases not matched to a gene; V was cut back by 5 bases and J by 5 bases. The CDR3 is 15 amino acids. Germline CDR1 is SEHNR and CDR2 is FQNEAQ (reference sequence). The CDR3 bases are TGTGCCAGCAGCCGAGGGGGCGCAGGAACCGGGGAGCTGTTTTTT. Translated: CASSRGGAGTGELFF.

The CDR3 reads CASSLTVSSYNEQFF. The CDR3 nucleotides are TGCGCCAGCAGCTTAACCGTCAGCTCCTACAATGAGCAGTTCTTC. The gene calls are TRBV5-1 and TRBJ2-1; D gene ambiguous. The CDR3 length is 15 residues. The V end was cut by 2 bases, the J end by 0 bases, with 9 bases between. Germline V gene data show CDR1 as SGHRS and CDR2 as YFSETQ.

The rearrangement uses TRBV5-1 and TRBJ2-7; 7 bases are shared with TRBD2. CDR3 size: 13 residues. The trim removed 3 bases at V and 6 bases at J, leaving 6 bases unmatched. Germline CDR1 is SGHRS and CDR2 is YFSETQ. This chain's CDR3 is CASSSRPGGEQYF. The CDR3 DNA reads as TGCGCCAGCAGCTCGAGGCCGGGGGGCGAGCAGTACTTC.